Listed here are 5 T cell receptor beta chains from one sample, sequenced in a study of glioma-infiltrating T cells. Amplification of TCR alpha and beta CDR3 regions from RNA used iRepertoire nested multiplex PCR. TCRdb analysed the multiplex PCR reads with MiXCR anew, one entry per CDR3 protein. This table has more than 300,000 distinct CDR3 sequences, roughly 41% appearing once. Sequenced material: glioma tissue, nonneoplastic brain tissue, or PBMCs (not recorded which). Source of these receptors: a human donor with low-grade glioma or glioblastoma, undergoing nonglioma brain surgery, or in good health (not recorded which).

This chain links TRBV7-6 with TRBJ2-3; tentative D call: TRBD1 (6 bases). Between the trimmed V and J ends, which lost 3 bases and 4 bases, there was a span of 14 bases. The CDR3 is made up of 15 amino acids. The germline V gene has CDR1 SGHVS and CDR2 FNYEAQ. The CDR3 region is CASSLGPGAADTQYF. As DNA, the CDR3 is TGTGCCAGCAGCTTGGGTCCAGGGGCGGCAGATACGCAGTATTTT. Filled out from reference TRBV7-6 and TRBJ2-3, the complete variable domain reads GAGVSQSPRYKVTKRGQDVALRCDPISGHVSLYWYRQALGQGPEFLTYFNYEAQQDKSGLPNDRFSAERPEGSISTLTIQRTEQRDSAMYRCASSLGPGAADTQYFGPGTRLTVL.

Details on this clonotype: It may be a read error: a sequence one base away is much more abundant. The rearrangement links TRBV7-2 to TRBJ1-1; D gene ambiguous. The V end was cut by 6 bases, the J end by 8 bases, with 10 bases between. The CDR3 loop spans 11 amino acids. Germline CDR1 SGHTA, CDR2 FQGNSA. In DNA form, the CDR3 reads TGTGCCAGCAGACAGACGCAGGAAGCTTTCTTT. The encoded protein is CASRQTQEAFF. The full variable domain, in which reference TRBV7-2 and TRBJ1-1 provide the parts outside the CDR3, is GAGVSQSPSNKVTEKGKDVELRCDPISGHTALYWYRQSLGQGLEFLIYFQGNSAPDKSGLPSDRFSAERTGGSVSTLTIQRTQQEDSAVYLCASRQTQEAFFGQGTRLTVV.

This chain links TRBV4-1 with TRBJ1-6, with 10 positions matching TRBD1. The CDR3 has 16 amino acids. The junction had 6 bases not matched to a gene; V was cut back by 2 bases and J by 8 bases. Germline CDR1 reads MGHRA; CDR2 reads YSYEKL. CDR3 loop: CASSQRGTGDHSPLHF. DNA for the CDR3: TGCGCCAGCAGCCAAAGGGGGACAGGGGATCATTCACCCCTCCACTTT.

Comments on this clonotype: A much larger clone differs by one base, so this may be a read error. The V and J genes are TRBV27 and TRBJ1-5, with D possibly being TRBD1 (5 bases). Looked up from germline, CDR1 is MNHEY and CDR2 is SMNVEV (reference sequence). The CDR3 runs to 15 residues. Between the trimmed V and J ends, which lost 5 bases and 7 bases, there was a span of 18 bases. CDR3 coding DNA: TGTGCCAGCAGTAGGTCTTGGGACGGCTCCCAGCCCCAGCATTTT. This sequence encodes CASSRSWDGSQPQHF.

With regard to this clonotype: This could be a read error, since a much larger clone is one nucleotide away. The CDR3, as DNA: TGTGCCAGCAGCTCTACCGGGACTACCAAGCAGTACTTC. Protein sequence: CASSSTGTTKQYF. The rearrangement joins TRBV7-6 to TRBJ2-7, with 7 bases matching TRBD2. The CDR3 has 13 residues. Germline lookup yields CDR1 SGHVS and CDR2 FNYEAQ. V trimming: 4 bases; J trimming: 8 bases; junction bases outside the gene matches: 8.